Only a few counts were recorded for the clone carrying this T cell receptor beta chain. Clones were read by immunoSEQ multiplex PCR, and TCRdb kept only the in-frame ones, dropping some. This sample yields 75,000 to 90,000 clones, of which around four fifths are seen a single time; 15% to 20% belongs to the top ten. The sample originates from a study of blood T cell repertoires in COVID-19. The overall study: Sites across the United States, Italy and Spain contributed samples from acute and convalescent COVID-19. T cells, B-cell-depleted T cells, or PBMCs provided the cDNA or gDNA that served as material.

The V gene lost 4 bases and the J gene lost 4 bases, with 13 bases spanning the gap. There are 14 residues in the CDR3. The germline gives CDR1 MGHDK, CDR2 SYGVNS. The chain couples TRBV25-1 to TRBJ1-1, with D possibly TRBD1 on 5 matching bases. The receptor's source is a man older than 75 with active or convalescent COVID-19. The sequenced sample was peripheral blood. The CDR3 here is CASSGYSGPTEAFF. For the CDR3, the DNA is TGTGCCAGCAGTGGATACTCAGGGCCCACTGAAGCTTTCTTT.